This T cell receptor beta chain derives from a study of blood T cell repertoires in COVID-19. The CDR3 length is 15 residues. V lost 1 base to trimming and J lost 0 bases; unmatched junction nucleotides: 4. CDR1 GTSNPN and CDR2 SVGIG come from the germline V gene (reference sequence). Libraries were prepared by immunoSEQ multiplex PCR; TCRdb keeps only in-frame clonotypes and omits some of them. Here the sample spans around 340,000 clones, approximately 82% being singletons. The gene calls are TRBV30 and TRBJ2-3, with 7 bases lining up with TRBD2. The clonotype comes from a man aged 30-40 years with active or convalescent COVID-19. Sequences were obtained from peripheral blood. This CDR3 reads CAWSAGRESTDTQYF. The CDR3 nucleotides are TGTGCCTGGAGTGCAGGGCGGGAGAGCACAGATACGCAGTATTTT.